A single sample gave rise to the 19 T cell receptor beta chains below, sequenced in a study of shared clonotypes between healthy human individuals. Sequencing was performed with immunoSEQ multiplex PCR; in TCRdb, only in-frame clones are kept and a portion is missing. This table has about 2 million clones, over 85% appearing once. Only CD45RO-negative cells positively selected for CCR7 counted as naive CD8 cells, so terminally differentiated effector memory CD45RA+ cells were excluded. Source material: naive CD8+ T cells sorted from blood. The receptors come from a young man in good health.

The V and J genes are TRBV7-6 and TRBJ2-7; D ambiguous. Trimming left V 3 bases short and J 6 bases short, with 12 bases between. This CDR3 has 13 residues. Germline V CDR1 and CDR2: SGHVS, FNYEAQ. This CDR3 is CASSFDGWVEQYF. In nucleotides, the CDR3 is TGTGCCAGCAGCTTTGACGGGTGGGTCGAGCAGTACTTC.

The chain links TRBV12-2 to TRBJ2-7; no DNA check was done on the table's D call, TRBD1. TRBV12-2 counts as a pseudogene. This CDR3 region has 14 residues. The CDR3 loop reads CASRPVTGSYEQYF. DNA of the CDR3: TGTGCAAGCAGGCCTGTGACAGGTTCCTACGAGCAGTACTTC.

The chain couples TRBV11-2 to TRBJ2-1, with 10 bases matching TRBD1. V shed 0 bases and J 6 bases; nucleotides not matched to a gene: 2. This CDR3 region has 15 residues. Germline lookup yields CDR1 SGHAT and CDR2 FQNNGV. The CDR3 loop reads CASSLEGTGANEQFF. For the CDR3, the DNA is TGTGCCAGCAGCTTAGAAGGGACAGGGGCCAATGAGCAGTTCTTC.

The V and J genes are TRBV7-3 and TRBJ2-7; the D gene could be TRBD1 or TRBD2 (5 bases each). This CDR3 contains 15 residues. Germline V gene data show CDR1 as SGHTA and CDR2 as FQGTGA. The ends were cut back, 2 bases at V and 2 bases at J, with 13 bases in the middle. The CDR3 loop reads CASSLFPGSTYEQYF. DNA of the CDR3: TGTGCCAGCAGCTTATTCCCAGGGAGTACCTACGAGCAGTACTTC.

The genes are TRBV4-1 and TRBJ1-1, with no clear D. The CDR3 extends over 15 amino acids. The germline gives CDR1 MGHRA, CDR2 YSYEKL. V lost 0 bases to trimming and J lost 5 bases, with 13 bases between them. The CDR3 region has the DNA TGCGCCAGCAGCCAAGATCGAACCCTTGGGACTGAAGCTTTCTTT. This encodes CASSQDRTLGTEAFF.

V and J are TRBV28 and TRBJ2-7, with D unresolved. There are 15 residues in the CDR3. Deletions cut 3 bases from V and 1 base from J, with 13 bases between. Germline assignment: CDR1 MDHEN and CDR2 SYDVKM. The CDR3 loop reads CASSFIGEESYEQYF. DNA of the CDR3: TGTGCCAGCAGTTTCATCGGTGAAGAATCCTACGAGCAGTACTTC. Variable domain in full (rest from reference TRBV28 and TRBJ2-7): DVKVTQSSRYLVKRTGEKVFLECVQDMDHENMFWYRQDPGLGLRLIYFSYDVKMKEKGDIPEGYSVSREKKERFSLILESASTNQTSMYLCASSFIGEESYEQYFGPGTRLTVT.

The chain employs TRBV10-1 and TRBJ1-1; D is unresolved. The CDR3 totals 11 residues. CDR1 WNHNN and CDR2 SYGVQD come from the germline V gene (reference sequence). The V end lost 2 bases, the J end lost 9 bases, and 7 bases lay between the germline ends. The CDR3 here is CASSEPRKAFF. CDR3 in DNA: TGCGCCAGCAGTGAGCCGAGGAAAGCTTTCTTT.

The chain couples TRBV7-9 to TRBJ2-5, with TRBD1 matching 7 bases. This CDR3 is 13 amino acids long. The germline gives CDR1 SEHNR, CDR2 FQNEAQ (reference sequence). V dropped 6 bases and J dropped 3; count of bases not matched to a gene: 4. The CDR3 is CASSRGTEETQYF. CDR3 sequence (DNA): TGTGCCAGCAGTCGAGGGACAGAAGAGACCCAGTACTTC.

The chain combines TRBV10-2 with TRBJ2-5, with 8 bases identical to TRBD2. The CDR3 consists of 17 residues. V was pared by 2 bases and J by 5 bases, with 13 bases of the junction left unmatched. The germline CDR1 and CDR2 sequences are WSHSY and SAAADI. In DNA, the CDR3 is TGCGCCAGCAGTGAGCCGGGATCGCCGGGGGGGGCTGAGACCCAGTACTTC. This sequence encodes CASSEPGSPGGAETQYF.

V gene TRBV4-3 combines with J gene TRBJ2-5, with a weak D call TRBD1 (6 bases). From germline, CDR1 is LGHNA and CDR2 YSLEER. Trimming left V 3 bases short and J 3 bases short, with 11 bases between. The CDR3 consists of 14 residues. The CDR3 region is CASSQLGQKETQYF. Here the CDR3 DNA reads TGCGCCAGCAGCCAGCTAGGACAGAAAGAGACCCAGTACTTC.

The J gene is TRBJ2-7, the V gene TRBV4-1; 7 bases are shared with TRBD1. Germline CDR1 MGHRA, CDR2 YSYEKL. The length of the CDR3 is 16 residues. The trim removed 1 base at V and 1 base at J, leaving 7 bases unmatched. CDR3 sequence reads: CASSQVLTGASYEQYF. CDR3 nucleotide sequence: TGCGCCAGCAGCCAAGTCTTAACAGGGGCTTCCTACGAGCAGTACTTC.

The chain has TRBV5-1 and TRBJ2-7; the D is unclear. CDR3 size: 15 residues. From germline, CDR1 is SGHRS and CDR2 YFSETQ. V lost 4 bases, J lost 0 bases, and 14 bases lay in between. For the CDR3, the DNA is TGCGCCAGCAGCCTGGGTGGGCTCAGCTCCTACGAGCAGTACTTC. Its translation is CASSLGGLSSYEQYF. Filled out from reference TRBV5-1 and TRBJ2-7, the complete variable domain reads KAGVTQTPRYLIKTRGQQVTLSCSPISGHRSVSWYQQTPGQGLQFLFEYFSETQRNKGNFPGRFSGRQFSNSRSEMNVSTLELGDSALYLCASSLGGLSSYEQYFGPGTRLTVT.

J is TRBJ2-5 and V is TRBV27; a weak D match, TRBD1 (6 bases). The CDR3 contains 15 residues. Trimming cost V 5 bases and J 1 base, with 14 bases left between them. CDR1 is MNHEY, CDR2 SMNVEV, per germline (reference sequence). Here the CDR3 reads CASSPSTGFQETQYF. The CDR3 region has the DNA TGTGCCAGCAGTCCCTCGACAGGATTCCAAGAGACCCAGTACTTC.

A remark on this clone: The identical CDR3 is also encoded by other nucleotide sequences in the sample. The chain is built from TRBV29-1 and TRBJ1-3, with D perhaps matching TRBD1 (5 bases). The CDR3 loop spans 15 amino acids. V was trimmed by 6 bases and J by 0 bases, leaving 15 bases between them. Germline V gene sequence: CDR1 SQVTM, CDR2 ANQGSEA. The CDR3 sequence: CSVAGTADSGNTIYF. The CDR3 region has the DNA TGCAGCGTAGCCGGGACGGCGGACTCTGGAAACACCATATATTTT.

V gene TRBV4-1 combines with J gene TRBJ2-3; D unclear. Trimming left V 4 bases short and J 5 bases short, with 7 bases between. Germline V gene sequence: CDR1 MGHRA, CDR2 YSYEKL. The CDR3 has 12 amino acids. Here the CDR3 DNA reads TGCGCCAGCAGCCCCTACGGAGATACGCAGTATTTT. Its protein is CASSPYGDTQYF.

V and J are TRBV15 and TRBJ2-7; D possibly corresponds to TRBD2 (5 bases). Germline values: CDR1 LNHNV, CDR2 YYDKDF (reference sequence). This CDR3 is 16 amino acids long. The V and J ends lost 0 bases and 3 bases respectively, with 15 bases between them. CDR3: CATSRDVREGFYEQYF. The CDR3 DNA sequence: TGTGCCACCAGCAGAGATGTGAGGGAAGGGTTCTACGAGCAGTACTTC.

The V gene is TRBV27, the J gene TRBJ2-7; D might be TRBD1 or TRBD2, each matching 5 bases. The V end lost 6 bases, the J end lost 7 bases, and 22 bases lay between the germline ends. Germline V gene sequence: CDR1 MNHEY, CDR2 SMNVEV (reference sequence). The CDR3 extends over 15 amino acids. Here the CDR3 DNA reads TGTGCCAGCAGCTTGCAGGGTGTCAGGACTGGAGAGCAGTACTTC. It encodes CASSLQGVRTGEQYF.

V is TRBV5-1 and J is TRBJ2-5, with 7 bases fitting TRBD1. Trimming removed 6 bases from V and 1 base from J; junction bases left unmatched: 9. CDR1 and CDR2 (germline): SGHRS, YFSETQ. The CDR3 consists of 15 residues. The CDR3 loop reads CASMIMGQPQETQYF. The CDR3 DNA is TGCGCCAGCATGATAATGGGACAGCCCCAAGAGACCCAGTACTTC.

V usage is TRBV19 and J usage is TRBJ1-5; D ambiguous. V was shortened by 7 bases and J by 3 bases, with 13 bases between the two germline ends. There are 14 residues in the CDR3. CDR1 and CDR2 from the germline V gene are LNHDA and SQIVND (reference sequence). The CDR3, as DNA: TGTGCCAGTAACCCCACCGCGTACAATCAGCCCCAGCATTTT. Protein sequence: CASNPTAYNQPQHF.